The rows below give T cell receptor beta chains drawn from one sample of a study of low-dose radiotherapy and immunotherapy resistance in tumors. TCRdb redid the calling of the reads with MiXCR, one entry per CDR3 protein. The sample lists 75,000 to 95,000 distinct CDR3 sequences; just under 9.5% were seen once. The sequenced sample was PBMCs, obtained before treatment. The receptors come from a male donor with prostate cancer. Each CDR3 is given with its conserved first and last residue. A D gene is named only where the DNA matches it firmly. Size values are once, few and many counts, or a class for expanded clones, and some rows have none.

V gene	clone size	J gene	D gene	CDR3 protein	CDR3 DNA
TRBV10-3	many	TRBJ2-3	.	CAIRGLGSTDTQYF	TGTGCCATCAGGGGTCTAGGAAGCACAGATACGCAGTATTTT
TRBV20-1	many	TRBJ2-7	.	CSARTPRTIHEQYF	TGCAGTGCTAGAACTCCCCGTACTATCCACGAGCAGTACTTC
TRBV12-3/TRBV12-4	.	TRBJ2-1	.	CASSLSGGATNEQFF	TGTGCCAGCAGTTTGTCTGGAGGGGCCACTAATGAGCAGTTCTTC
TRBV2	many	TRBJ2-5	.	CASSKAVLQETQYF	TGTGCCAGCTCCAAGGCAGTCCTCCAAGAGACCCAGTACTTC
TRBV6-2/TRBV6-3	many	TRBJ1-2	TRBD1	CASSGQGPYGYTF	TGTGCCAGCAGCGGACAGGGACCCTATGGCTACACCTTC
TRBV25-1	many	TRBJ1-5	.	CASSDGDSNQPQHF	TGTGCCAGCAGTGACGGGGATAGCAATCAGCCCCAGCATTTT
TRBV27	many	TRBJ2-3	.	CASSEGTVSTDTQYF	TGTGCCAGCTCTGAGGGGACCGTGAGCACAGATACGCAGTATTTT
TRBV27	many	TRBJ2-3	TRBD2	CASSDLAGGRGTQYF	TGTGCCAGCAGTGATCTAGCGGGAGGAAGGGGTACGCAGTATTTT
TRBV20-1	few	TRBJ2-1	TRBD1	CSMTGGNGYNEQFF	TGCAGTATGACAGGGGGAAATGGGTACAATGAGCAGTTCTTC
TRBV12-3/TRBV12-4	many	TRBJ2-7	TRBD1	CASRPGQSSSEQYF	TGTGCCAGCAGACCGGGACAGTCTTCGAGCGAGCAGTACTTC
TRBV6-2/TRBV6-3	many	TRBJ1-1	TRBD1	CASSAQTGVNTEAFF	TGTGCCAGCAGTGCCCAGACAGGGGTGAACACTGAAGCTTTCTTT
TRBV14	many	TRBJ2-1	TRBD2	CASSQARRELLSYNEQFF	TGTGCCAGCAGCCAAGCTCGGCGGGAGCTGCTCTCCTACAATGAGCAGTTCTTC
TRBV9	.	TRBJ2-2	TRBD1	CACSLTPGGKAGELFF	TGTGCCTGCAGCCTTACCCCAGGGGGCAAGGCCGGGGAGCTGTTTTTC
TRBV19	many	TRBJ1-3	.	CADPGTCSGNTIYF	TGTGCCGATCCGGGGACGTGCTCTGGAAACACCATATATTTT
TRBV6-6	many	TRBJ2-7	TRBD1	CASSYTGQGLEQYF	TGTGCCAGCAGTTACACGGGACAGGGTCTCGAGCAGTACTTC
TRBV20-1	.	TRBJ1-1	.	CSARDWGGGTEAFF	TGCAGTGCTAGAGATTGGGGAGGGGGCACTGAAGCTTTCTTT
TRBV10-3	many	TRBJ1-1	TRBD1	CAINPTGSTEAFF	TGTGCCATCAACCCGACAGGGAGCACTGAAGCTTTCTTT